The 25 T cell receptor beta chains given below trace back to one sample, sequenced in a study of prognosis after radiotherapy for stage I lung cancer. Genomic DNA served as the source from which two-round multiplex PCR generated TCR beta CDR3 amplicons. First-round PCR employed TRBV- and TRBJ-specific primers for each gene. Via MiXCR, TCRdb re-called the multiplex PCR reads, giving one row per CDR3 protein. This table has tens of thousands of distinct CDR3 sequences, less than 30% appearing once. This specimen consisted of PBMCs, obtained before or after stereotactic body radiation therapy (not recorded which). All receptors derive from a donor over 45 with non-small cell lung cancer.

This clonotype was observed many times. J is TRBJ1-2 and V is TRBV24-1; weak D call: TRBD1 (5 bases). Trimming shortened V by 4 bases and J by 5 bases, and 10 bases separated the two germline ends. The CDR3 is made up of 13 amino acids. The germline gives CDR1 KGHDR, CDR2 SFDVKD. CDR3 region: CATSEGPDYGYTF. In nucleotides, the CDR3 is TGTGCCACCAGTGAGGGACCCGATTATGGCTACACCTTC.

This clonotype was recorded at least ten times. For the CDR3, the DNA is TGCGCCAGCAGCGACCCCAGGGGGAGGGGGACTGAAGCTTTCTTT. It encodes CASSDPRGRGTEAFF. The J gene is TRBJ1-1, the V gene TRBV5-1, with TRBD1 matching 7 bases. Germline loops: CDR1 SGHRS, CDR2 YFSETQ. The length of the CDR3 is 15 residues. With 4 bases clipped from V and 5 bases from J, the junction kept 11 bases outside the gene matches. Full variable domain (missing parts from reference TRBV5-1 and TRBJ1-1): KAGVTQTPRYLIKTRGQQVTLSCSPISGHRSVSWYQQTPGQGLQFLFEYFSETQRNKGNFPGRFSGRQFSNSRSEMNVSTLELGDSALYLCASSDPRGRGTEAFFGQGTRLTVV.

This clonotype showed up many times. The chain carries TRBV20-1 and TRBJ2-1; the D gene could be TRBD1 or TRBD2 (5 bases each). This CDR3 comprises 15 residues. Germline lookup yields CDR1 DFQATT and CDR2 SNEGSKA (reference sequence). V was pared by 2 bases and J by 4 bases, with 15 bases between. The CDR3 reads CSARRWDQGYNEQFF. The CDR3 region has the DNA TGCAGTGCTAGAAGGTGGGACCAGGGTTACAATGAGCAGTTCTTC.

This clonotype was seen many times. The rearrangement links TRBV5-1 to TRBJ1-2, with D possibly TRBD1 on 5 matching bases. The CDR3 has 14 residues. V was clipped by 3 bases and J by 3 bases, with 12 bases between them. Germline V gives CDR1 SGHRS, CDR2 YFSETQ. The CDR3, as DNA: TGCGCCAGCAGCTGGGGGGACCGACACTATGGCTACACCTTC. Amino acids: CASSWGDRHYGYTF.

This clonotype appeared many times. The CDR3 nucleotides are TGTGCCAGCAGCCAGTACTCCTACGAGCAGTACTTC. This sequence encodes CASSQYSYEQYF. J is TRBJ2-7 and V is TRBV12-3 or TRBV12-4; D is unresolved. The V and J ends lost 6 bases and 0 bases respectively, with 6 bases between them. The CDR3 is 12 amino acids.

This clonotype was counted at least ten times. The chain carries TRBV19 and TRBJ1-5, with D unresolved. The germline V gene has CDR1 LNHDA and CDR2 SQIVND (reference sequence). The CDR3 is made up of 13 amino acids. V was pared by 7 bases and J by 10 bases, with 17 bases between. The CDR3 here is CASTPVGGPPQHF. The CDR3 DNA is TGTGCCAGTACCCCCGTTGGCGGACCTCCCCAGCATTTT.

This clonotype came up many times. The CDR3, as DNA: TGCAGTGCTAGGGGGGACTATCCGCAAGAGACCCAGTACTTC. Residues: CSARGDYPQETQYF. The chain carries TRBV20-1 and TRBJ2-5; TRBD2 matches at 7 bases. This CDR3 has 14 residues. With V trimmed by 3 bases and J by 2 bases, 6 bases remained unmatched. The germline CDR1 and CDR2 sequences are DFQATT and SNEGSKA (reference sequence).

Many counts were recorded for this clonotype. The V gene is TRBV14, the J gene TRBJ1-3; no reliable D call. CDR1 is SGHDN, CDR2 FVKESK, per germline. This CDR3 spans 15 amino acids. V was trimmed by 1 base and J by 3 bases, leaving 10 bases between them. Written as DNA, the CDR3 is TGTGCCAGCAGCCAAGGTTCGGGTCGTGGAAACACCATATATTTT. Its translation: CASSQGSGRGNTIYF.

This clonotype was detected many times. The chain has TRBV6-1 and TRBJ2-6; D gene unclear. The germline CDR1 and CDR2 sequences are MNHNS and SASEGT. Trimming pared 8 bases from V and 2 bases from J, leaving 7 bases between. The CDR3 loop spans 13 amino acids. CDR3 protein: CASWGTGANVLTF. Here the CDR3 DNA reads TGTGCCAGCTGGGGAACTGGGGCCAACGTCCTGACTTTC.

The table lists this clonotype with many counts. CDR3 nucleotides: TGTGCCAGTAGTGATGGGGGACCAAGCACAGATACGCAGTATTTT. As protein: CASSDGGPSTDTQYF. This chain links TRBV19 with TRBJ2-3; D tentatively reads TRBD1 or TRBD2 (5 bases each). V was shortened by 5 bases and J by 0 bases, with 12 bases between the two germline ends. The CDR3 is made up of 15 amino acids. In germline, CDR1 is LNHDA, CDR2 SQIVND (reference sequence). The full variable domain, rest sourced from reference TRBV19 and TRBJ2-3, is DGGITQSPKYLFRKEGQNVTLSCEQNLNHDAMYWYRQDPGQGLRLIYYSQIVNDFQKGDIAEGYSVSREKKESFPLTVTSAQKNPTAFYLCASSDGGPSTDTQYFGPGTRLTVL.

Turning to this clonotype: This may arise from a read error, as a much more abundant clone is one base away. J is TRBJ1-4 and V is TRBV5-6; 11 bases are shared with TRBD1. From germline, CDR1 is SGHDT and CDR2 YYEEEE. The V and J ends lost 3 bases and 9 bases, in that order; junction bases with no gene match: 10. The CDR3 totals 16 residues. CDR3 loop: CASSWGTGGGGKKLFF. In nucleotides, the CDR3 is TGTGCCAGCAGCTGGGGGACAGGGGGAGGTGGTAAAAAACTGTTTTTT.

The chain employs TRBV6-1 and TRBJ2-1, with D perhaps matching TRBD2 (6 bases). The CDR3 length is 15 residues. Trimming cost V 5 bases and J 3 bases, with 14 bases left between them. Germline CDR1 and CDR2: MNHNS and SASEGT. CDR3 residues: CASSRRWTIYNEQFF. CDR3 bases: TGTGCCAGCAGTCGACGGTGGACTATCTACAATGAGCAGTTCTTC.

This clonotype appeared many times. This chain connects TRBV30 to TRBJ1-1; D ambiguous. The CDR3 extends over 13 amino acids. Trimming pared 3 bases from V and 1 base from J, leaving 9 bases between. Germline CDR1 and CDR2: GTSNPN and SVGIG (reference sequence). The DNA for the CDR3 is TGTGCCTGGAGAGTGACAAGGAACACTGAAGCTTTCTTT. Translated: CAWRVTRNTEAFF.

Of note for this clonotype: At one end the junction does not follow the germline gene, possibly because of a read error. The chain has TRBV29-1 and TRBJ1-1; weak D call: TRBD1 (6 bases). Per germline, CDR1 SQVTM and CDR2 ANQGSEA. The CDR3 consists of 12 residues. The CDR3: CSVVPFSTGALF. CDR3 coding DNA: TGCAGCGTTGTGCCCTTCTCCACGGGGGCTCTCTTT.

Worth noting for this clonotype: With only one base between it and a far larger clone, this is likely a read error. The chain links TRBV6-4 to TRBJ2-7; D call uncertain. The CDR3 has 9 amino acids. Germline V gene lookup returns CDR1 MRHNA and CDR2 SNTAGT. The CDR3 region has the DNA TGTGCCAGCAGTTATGAGCAGTGCTTC. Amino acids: CASSYEQCF.

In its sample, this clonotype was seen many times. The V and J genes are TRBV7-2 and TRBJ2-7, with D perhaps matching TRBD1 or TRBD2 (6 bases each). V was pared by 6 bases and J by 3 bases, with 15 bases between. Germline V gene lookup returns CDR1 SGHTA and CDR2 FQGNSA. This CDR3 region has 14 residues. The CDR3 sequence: CASRLEGGNYEQYF. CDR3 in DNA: TGTGCCAGCAGGCTGGAGGGGGGAAACTACGAGCAGTACTTC.

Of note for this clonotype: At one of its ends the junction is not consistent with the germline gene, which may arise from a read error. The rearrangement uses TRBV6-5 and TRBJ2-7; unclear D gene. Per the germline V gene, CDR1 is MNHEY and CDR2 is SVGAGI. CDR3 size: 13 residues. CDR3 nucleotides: TGTGCCATCAGTTACGCCGTGGTCCACGAGCAGTACTTC. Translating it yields CAISYAVVHEQYF.

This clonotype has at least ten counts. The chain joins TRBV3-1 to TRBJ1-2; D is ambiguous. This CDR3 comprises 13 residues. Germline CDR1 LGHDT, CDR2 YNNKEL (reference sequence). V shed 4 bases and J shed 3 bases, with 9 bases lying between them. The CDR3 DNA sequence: TGTGCCAGCAGCCCGGACGGAGACTATGGCTACACCTTC. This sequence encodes CASSPDGDYGYTF.

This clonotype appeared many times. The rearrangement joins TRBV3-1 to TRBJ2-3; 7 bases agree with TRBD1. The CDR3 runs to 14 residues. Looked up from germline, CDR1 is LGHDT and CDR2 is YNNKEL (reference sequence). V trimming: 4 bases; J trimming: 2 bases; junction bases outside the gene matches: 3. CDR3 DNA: TGTGCCAGCAGCCGGGACAGCGTCACAGATACGCAGTATTTT. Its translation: CASSRDSVTDTQYF.

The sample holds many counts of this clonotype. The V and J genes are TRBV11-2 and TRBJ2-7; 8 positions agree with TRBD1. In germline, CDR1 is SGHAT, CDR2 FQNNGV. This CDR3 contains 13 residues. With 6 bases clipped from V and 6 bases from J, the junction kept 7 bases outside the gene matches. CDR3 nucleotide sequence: TGTGCCAGCAGTCCAGGACAGGGAGGCGAGCAGTACTTC. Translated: CASSPGQGGEQYF.

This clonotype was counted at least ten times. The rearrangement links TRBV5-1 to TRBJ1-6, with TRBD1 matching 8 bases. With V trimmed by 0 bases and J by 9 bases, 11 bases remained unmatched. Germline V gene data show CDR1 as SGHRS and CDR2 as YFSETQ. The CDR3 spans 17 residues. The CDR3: CASSLGGTGTGRSPLHF. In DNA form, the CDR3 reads TGCGCCAGCAGCTTGGGGGGTACCGGGACAGGCCGTTCACCCCTCCACTTT. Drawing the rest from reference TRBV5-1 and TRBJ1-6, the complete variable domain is KAGVTQTPRYLIKTRGQQVTLSCSPISGHRSVSWYQQTPGQGLQFLFEYFSETQRNKGNFPGRFSGRQFSNSRSEMNVSTLELGDSALYLCASSLGGTGTGRSPLHFGNGTRLTVT.

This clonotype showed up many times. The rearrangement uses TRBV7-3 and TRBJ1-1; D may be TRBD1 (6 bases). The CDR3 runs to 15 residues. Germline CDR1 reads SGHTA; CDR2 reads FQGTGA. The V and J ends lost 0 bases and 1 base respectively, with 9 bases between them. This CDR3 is CASSLTGTSNTEAFF. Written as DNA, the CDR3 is TGTGCCAGCAGCTTAACGGGGACATCGAACACTGAAGCTTTCTTT.

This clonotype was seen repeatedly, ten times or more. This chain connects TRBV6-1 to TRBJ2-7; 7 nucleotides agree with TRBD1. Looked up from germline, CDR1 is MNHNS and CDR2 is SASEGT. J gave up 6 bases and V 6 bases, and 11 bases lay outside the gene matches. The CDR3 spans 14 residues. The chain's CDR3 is CASRAEGGLSEQYF. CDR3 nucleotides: TGTGCCAGCAGAGCCGAAGGGGGCTTATCCGAGCAGTACTTC.

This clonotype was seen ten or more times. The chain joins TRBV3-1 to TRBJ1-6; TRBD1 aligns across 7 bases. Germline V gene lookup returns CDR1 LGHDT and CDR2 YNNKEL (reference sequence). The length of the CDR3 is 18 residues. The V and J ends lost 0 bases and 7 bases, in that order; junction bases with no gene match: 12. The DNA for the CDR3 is TGTGCCAGCAGCCAAGATCCTCTATCGACAGGGTGGAATTCACCCCTCCACTTT. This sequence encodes CASSQDPLSTGWNSPLHF.

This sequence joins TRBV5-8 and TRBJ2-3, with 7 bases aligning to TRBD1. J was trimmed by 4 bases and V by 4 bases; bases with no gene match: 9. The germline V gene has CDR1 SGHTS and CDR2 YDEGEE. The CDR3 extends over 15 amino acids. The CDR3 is CASSVTGVVADTQYF. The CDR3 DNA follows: TGTGCCAGCAGCGTCACAGGGGTAGTCGCAGATACGCAGTATTTT. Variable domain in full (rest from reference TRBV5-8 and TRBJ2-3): EAGVTQSPTHLIKTRGQQATLRCSPISGHTSVYWYQQALGLGLQFLLWYDEGEERNRGNFPPRFSGRQFPNYSSELNVNALELEDSALYLCASSVTGVVADTQYFGPGTRLTVL.